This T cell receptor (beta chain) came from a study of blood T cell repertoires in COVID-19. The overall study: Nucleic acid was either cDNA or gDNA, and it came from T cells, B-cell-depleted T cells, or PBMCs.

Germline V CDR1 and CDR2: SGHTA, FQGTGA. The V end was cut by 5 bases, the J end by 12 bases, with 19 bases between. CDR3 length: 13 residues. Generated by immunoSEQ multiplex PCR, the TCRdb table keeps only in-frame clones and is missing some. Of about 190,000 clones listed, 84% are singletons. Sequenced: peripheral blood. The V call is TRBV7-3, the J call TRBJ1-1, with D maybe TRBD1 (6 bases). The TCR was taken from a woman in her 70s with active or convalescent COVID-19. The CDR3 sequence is CASSDPGAAVTFF. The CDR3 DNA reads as TGTGCCAGCAGCGACCCAGGGGCAGCAGTTACTTTCTTT.